What follows is one TCR beta chain and its context. Using immunoSEQ multiplex PCR, the repertoire was profiled, and TCRdb retains in-frame clones only, with some absent. The sample shows 200,000 to 250,000 clones, approximately 87% of them seen only once. The source of the sample is a study of blood T cell repertoires in COVID-19. Deletions cut 6 bases from V and 5 bases from J, with 8 bases between. Germline CDR1 and CDR2: ENHRY and SYGVKD. The CDR3 length is 11 residues. Input material: PBMCs or T cells enriched from blood (not recorded which). This chain uses TRBV10-3 with TRBJ2-7, with D possibly being TRBD2 (5 bases). The clonotype originates from a woman aged 50 to 65 in a cohort exposed to, infected with or recovered from COVID-19 (not recorded which). The CDR3 protein is CAISRTDEQYF. CDR3 bases: TGTGCCATCAGCCGGACTGACGAGCAGTACTTC.